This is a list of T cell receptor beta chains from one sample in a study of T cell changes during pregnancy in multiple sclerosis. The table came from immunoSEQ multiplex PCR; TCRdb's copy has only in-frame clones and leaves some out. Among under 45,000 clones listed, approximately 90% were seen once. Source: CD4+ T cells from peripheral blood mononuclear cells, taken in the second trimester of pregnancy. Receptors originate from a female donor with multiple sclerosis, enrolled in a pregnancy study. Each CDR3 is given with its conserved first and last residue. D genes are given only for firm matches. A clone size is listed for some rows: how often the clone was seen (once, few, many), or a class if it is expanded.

CDR3 DNA: TGTGCCAGCAGGGGACTAGCGGCTTACAATGAGCAGTTCTTC; CDR3 protein: CASRGLAAYNEQFF; J gene: TRBJ2-1; clone size: NA; V gene: TRBV28; D gene: TRBD2
CDR3 DNA: TGTGCCAGCAGCATGACGACAGGGAACACTGAAGCTTTCTTT; CDR3 protein: CASSMTTGNTEAFF; J gene: TRBJ1-1; clone size: few; V gene: TRBV9; D gene: NA
CDR3 DNA: TGTGCCAGTAGTAAGGGGGTGAGCCGCTACGAGCAGTACTTC; CDR3 protein: CASSKGVSRYEQYF; J gene: TRBJ2-7; clone size: NA; V gene: TRBV19; D gene: NA
CDR3 DNA: TGTGCCAGTAGTCCCTTCGACAGCCTCTTTACCTACGAGCAGTACTTC; CDR3 protein: CASSPFDSLFTYEQYF; J gene: TRBJ2-7; clone size: NA; V gene: TRBV19; D gene: NA
CDR3 DNA: TGTGCCAGCAGCCAAGGCTTGGGGCAGACTGAAGCTTTCTTT; CDR3 protein: CASSQGLGQTEAFF; J gene: TRBJ1-1; clone size: NA; V gene: TRBV14; D gene: NA
CDR3 DNA: TGCGCCAGCAGCTTCCCACTGACAGGGGGCGACGGCTACACCTTC; CDR3 protein: CASSFPLTGGDGYTF; J gene: TRBJ1-2; clone size: NA; V gene: TRBV5-1; D gene: TRBD1
CDR3 DNA: TGTGCCAGCAGCTTGGGACTAGCGGGAGGTTTCCCCGGGGAGCTGTTTTTT; CDR3 protein: CASSLGLAGGFPGELFF; J gene: TRBJ2-2; clone size: NA; V gene: TRBV5-4; D gene: TRBD2
CDR3 DNA: TGTGCCAGCAGCTCGGGACTAGCGGGAGGTCCGGGGGGGCCAGATACGCAGTATTTT; CDR3 protein: CASSSGLAGGPGGPDTQYF; J gene: TRBJ2-3; clone size: NA; V gene: TRBV7-9; D gene: TRBD2
CDR3 DNA: TGTGCCTGGAGCAACCCGGGACAGGGTTTTCAGCCCCAGCATTTT; CDR3 protein: CAWSNPGQGFQPQHF; J gene: TRBJ1-5; clone size: NA; V gene: TRBV30; D gene: TRBD1
CDR3 DNA: TGTGCCAGTAGTTTGCAGGGGCCTGGGGCCAACGTCCTGACTTTC; CDR3 protein: CASSLQGPGANVLTF; J gene: TRBJ2-6; clone size: NA; V gene: TRBV19; D gene: NA
CDR3 DNA: TGTGCCAGCTCACCAGTGGGGGCAAACCAAGAGACCCAGTACTTC; CDR3 protein: CASSPVGANQETQYF; J gene: TRBJ2-5; clone size: NA; V gene: TRBV18; D gene: NA
CDR3 DNA: TGTGCCAGCAGCTTGGTAGGGGTGAACACTGAAGCTTTCTTT; CDR3 protein: CASSLVGVNTEAFF; J gene: TRBJ1-1; clone size: NA; V gene: TRBV5-4; D gene: NA
CDR3 DNA: TGTGCCAGCAGCCGAGGAGGAGCCGTATTTCAGCCCCAGCATTTT; CDR3 protein: CASSRGGAVFQPQHF; J gene: TRBJ1-5; clone size: NA; V gene: TRBV7-3; D gene: NA
CDR3 DNA: TGCGCCAGCAGCCCCGGGACTAGCGGGAGAGGTCCCTACGAGCAGTACTTC; CDR3 protein: CASSPGTSGRGPYEQYF; J gene: TRBJ2-7; clone size: once; V gene: TRBV5-1; D gene: TRBD2
CDR3 DNA: TGTGCCAGCAGTTACAGGGGTTACGAGCAGTACTTC; CDR3 protein: CASSYRGYEQYF; J gene: TRBJ2-7; clone size: NA; V gene: TRBV6-6; D gene: NA
CDR3 DNA: TGTGCCAGCAGCCAACAGGGCCCCCTCGGTGAAAAACTGTTTTTT; CDR3 protein: CASSQQGPLGEKLFF; J gene: TRBJ1-4; clone size: NA; V gene: TRBV7-9; D gene: NA
CDR3 DNA: TGTGCCAGCAGTTACGGCAGGCCCTACGAGCAGTACTTC; CDR3 protein: CASSYGRPYEQYF; J gene: TRBJ2-7; clone size: NA; V gene: TRBV6-5; D gene: NA
CDR3 DNA: TGTGCCAGCTCACTTCAGACTAGCGGGATAACTACCTACAATGAGCAGTTCTTC; CDR3 protein: CASSLQTSGITTYNEQFF; J gene: TRBJ2-1; clone size: NA; V gene: TRBV18; D gene: TRBD2
CDR3 DNA: TGTGCCAGCAGCTTAAGAGGCCGCTCGGGATCATCGGAGCCCCAGCATTTT; CDR3 protein: CASSLRGRSGSSEPQHF; J gene: TRBJ1-5; clone size: NA; V gene: TRBV7-2; D gene: NA
CDR3 DNA: TGCGCCAGCAGCCTCCGGACAGGCTCAAGCTCTGGAAACACCATATATTTT; CDR3 protein: CASSLRTGSSSGNTIYF; J gene: TRBJ1-3; clone size: few; V gene: TRBV5-1; D gene: TRBD1
CDR3 DNA: TGCAGCGTTGACAGGGGGCCGGTAGAGACCCAGTACTTC; CDR3 protein: CSVDRGPVETQYF; J gene: TRBJ2-5; clone size: NA; V gene: TRBV29-1; D gene: TRBD1
CDR3 DNA: TGCGCCAGACAGGGGGCTTCCTGTACCGGGGAGCTGTTTTTT; CDR3 protein: CARQGASCTGELFF; J gene: TRBJ2-2; clone size: NA; V gene: TRBV10-1; D gene: TRBD1
CDR3 DNA: TGTGCCAGCAGTGAGGACAGACCCAATGGCGTTTACGAGCAGTACTTC; CDR3 protein: CASSEDRPNGVYEQYF; J gene: TRBJ2-7; clone size: NA; V gene: TRBV2; D gene: NA
CDR3 DNA: TGCGCCAGCGCGACTAGTCCCACCGGGGAGCTGTTTTTT; CDR3 protein: CASATSPTGELFF; J gene: TRBJ2-2; clone size: NA; V gene: TRBV5-1; D gene: NA
CDR3 DNA: TGTGCCCACCGGGGGAGAGGGGGCTACACCTTC; CDR3 protein: CAHRGRGGYTF; J gene: TRBJ1-2; clone size: NA; V gene: TRBV30; D gene: NA
CDR3 DNA: TGCGCCAGCAGCCCGACAGGGAAGGCGGCAGATACGCAGTATTTT; CDR3 protein: CASSPTGKAADTQYF; J gene: TRBJ2-3; clone size: NA; V gene: TRBV5-1; D gene: TRBD1
CDR3 DNA: TGTGCCAGCAGCACCAAACGCGGGGGGCGCAAGGGCGGGGAGCTGTTTTTT; CDR3 protein: CASSTKRGGRKGGELFF; J gene: TRBJ2-2; clone size: NA; V gene: TRBV5-4; D gene: TRBD2
CDR3 DNA: TGTGCCAGCAGCTTACCGACAGGGGGGCTGTTCTTC; CDR3 protein: CASSLPTGGLFF; J gene: TRBJ2-1; clone size: NA; V gene: TRBV5-6; D gene: TRBD1
CDR3 DNA: TGTGCCAGCAGCTTAGCGGCCTACAATGAGCAGTTCTTC; CDR3 protein: CASSLAAYNEQFF; J gene: TRBJ2-1; clone size: NA; V gene: TRBV13; D gene: NA
CDR3 DNA: TGTGCCAGCAGCTGGGGACAGGGCGACACAGATACGCAGTATTTT; CDR3 protein: CASSWGQGDTDTQYF; J gene: TRBJ2-3; clone size: NA; V gene: TRBV7-6; D gene: TRBD1
CDR3 DNA: TGTGCCAGCATCGCGGGGGGCACTGAAGCTTTCTTT; CDR3 protein: CASIAGGTEAFF; J gene: TRBJ1-1; clone size: once; V gene: TRBV6-5; D gene: NA
CDR3 DNA: TGTGCCTGGAGTAGGGACACACGGGAGGCCCAGCATTTT; CDR3 protein: CAWSRDTREAQHF; J gene: TRBJ1-5; clone size: medium-sized; V gene: TRBV30; D gene: NA
CDR3 DNA: TGTGCCAGCAGCTTGCCTAGCTTCACAGATACGCAGTATTTT; CDR3 protein: CASSLPSFTDTQYF; J gene: TRBJ2-3; clone size: NA; V gene: TRBV5-6; D gene: NA
CDR3 DNA: TGTGCCAGCACCGGACTAGCTGCCTACAATGAGCAGTTCTTC; CDR3 protein: CASTGLAAYNEQFF; J gene: TRBJ2-1; clone size: NA; V gene: TRBV6-6; D gene: TRBD2
CDR3 DNA: TGTGCCAGCAGTCCAGCAGGAGCGGGGGTGAGCAATGAGCAGTTCTTC; CDR3 protein: CASSPAGAGVSNEQFF; J gene: TRBJ2-1; clone size: NA; V gene: TRBV5-4; D gene: TRBD2
CDR3 DNA: TGTGCCAGCGGCTTCCGGGACAGACCGGCCTACGAGCAGTACTTC; CDR3 protein: CASGFRDRPAYEQYF; J gene: TRBJ2-7; clone size: NA; V gene: TRBV28; D gene: TRBD1
CDR3 DNA: TGTGCCAGCAGCTTAGCGACGGGGTACACTGAAGCTTTCTTT; CDR3 protein: CASSLATGYTEAFF; J gene: TRBJ1-1; clone size: NA; V gene: TRBV7-9; D gene: NA
CDR3 DNA: TGTGCCAGCACCTTGACTAGCGGGAGAAGTACCGGGGAGCTGTTTTTT; CDR3 protein: CASTLTSGRSTGELFF; J gene: TRBJ2-2; clone size: NA; V gene: TRBV5-4; D gene: TRBD2
CDR3 DNA: TGTGCCACCAGCAGAGTCGATAGCGGGTACGAGCAGTACTTC; CDR3 protein: CATSRVDSGYEQYF; J gene: TRBJ2-7; clone size: NA; V gene: TRBV15; D gene: TRBD2
CDR3 DNA: TGCGCCAGCAGTCCACTCCGGAATGAAAAACTGTTTTTT; CDR3 protein: CASSPLRNEKLFF; J gene: TRBJ1-4; clone size: NA; V gene: TRBV5-1; D gene: NA
CDR3 DNA: TGTGCCAGCAGTGGAGGTCCCGCTACACTTAACACTGAAGCTTTCTTT; CDR3 protein: CASSGGPATLNTEAFF; J gene: TRBJ1-1; clone size: NA; V gene: TRBV2; D gene: NA
CDR3 DNA: TGTGCCAGCTCACCCCCGGGACAGGGATACGAGCAGTACTTC; CDR3 protein: CASSPPGQGYEQYF; J gene: TRBJ2-7; clone size: NA; V gene: TRBV18; D gene: TRBD1
CDR3 DNA: TGTGCCAGCAGCTTAGGAGGGACAGAGACCCAGTACTTC; CDR3 protein: CASSLGGTETQYF; J gene: TRBJ2-5; clone size: NA; V gene: TRBV5-4; D gene: NA
CDR3 DNA: TGTGCCAGCAGTTACGCGGGAGTCGGTGAGCAGTACTTC; CDR3 protein: CASSYAGVGEQYF; J gene: TRBJ2-7; clone size: NA; V gene: TRBV6-5; D gene: TRBD2
CDR3 DNA: TGTGCCAGCAGTGAAAGGGACTTTGGGGCCAACGTCCTGACTTTC; CDR3 protein: CASSERDFGANVLTF; J gene: TRBJ2-6; clone size: NA; V gene: TRBV2; D gene: NA
CDR3 DNA: TGTGCCAGCAGCTTAAAGCCCGCGAGGGCTTTCTTT; CDR3 protein: CASSLKPARAFF; J gene: TRBJ1-1; clone size: NA; V gene: TRBV11-1; D gene: NA